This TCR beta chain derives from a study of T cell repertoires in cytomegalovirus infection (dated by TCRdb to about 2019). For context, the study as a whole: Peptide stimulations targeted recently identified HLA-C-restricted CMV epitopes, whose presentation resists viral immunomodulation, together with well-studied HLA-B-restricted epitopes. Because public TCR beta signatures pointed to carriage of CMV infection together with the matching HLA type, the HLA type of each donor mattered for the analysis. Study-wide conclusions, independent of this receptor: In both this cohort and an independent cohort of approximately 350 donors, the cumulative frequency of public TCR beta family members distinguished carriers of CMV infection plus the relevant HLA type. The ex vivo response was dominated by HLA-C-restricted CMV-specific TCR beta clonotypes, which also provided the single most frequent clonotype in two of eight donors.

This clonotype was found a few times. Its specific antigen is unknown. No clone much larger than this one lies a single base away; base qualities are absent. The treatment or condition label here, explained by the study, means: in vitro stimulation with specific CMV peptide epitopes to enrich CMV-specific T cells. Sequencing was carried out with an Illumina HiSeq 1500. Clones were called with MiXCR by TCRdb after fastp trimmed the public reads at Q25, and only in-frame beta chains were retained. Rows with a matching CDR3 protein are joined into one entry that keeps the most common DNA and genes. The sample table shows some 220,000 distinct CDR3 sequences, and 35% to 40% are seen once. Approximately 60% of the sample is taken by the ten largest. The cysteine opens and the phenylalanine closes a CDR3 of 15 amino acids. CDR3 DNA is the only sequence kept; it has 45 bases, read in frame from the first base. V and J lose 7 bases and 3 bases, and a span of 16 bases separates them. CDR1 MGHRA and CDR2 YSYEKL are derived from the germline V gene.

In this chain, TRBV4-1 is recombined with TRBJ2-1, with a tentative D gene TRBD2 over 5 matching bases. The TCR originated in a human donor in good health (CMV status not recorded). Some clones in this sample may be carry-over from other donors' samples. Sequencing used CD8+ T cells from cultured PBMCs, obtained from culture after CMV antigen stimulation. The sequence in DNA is TGCGCCAGCACCGAGGGAGTTACCTTCTACAATGAGCAGTTCTTC. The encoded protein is CASTEGVTFYNEQFF.